The clone carrying this T cell receptor (beta chain) was detected once. As yet, its antigen is unknown. These data are taken from a study of cytomegalovirus exposure and HLA in healthy donors. Study context: Membership in the Caucasian-associated ancestry cluster was found for 75% to 85% of roughly 400 genotyped donors.

PCR amplification relied on 60 Vbeta primers (plus 13 Jbeta primers). The data were produced by immunoSEQ multiplex PCR, yet TCRdb's version contains in-frame clones alone and is incomplete. The sample includes around 190,000 clones, around 82% of them seen just once. Germline lookup yields CDR1 SGHVS and CDR2 FQNEAQ. The CDR3 is 15 residues long. V was pared by 6 bases and J by 3 bases, with 5 bases of the junction left unmatched. General study findings and limits: CMV antigen specificity of a few CMV-associated chains was confirmed in vitro.

This sequence joins TRBV7-8 and TRBJ1-5; 10 bases match TRBD1. The source material was PBMCs. The sequence came from a man aged 55 to 70 in good health and CMV-seronegative. For the CDR3, the DNA is TGTGCCAGCAGAGCCGGGACAGGGGTCAATCAGCCCCAGCATTTT. This gives the protein CASRAGTGVNQPQHF.